A selection of T cell receptor beta chains follows, all from one sample in a study of blood T cells in healthy people across ages. Using its own MiXCR run on the 5' RACE reads, TCRdb lists one record per CDR3 protein. The repertoire holds 1.8 million or so distinct CDR3 sequences, with about 39% as singletons. The sample was blood. These receptors came from a human donor in good health. The CDR3 runs from the conserved cysteine through the conserved F or W. D genes are given only for firm matches. Not all rows give a size; the values are once, few, many and, for expanded clones, a class.

>TRBD2|TRBJ2-7|TRBV4-1|once
TGCGCCAGCAGCCGAGAACCGGGGGGGCCCCCCTACGAGCAGTACTTC
CASSREPGGPPYEQYF
>.|TRBJ1-2|TRBV20-1|few
TGCAGTGCTGAGCCCCGGGCCTACACCTTC
CSAEPRAYTF
>.|TRBJ1-4|TRBV4-3|.
TGCGCCAGCAGCCAAGTCGGGGTTAATGAAAAACGGTTTTTT
CASSQVGVNEKRFF
>.|TRBJ2-5|TRBV10-3|once
TGTGCCATCAGGGGCTACCAGCGAGAGACCCAGTACTTC
CAIRGYQRETQYF
>.|TRBJ2-7|TRBV27|few
TGTGCCAGCAGTTTAAGGCACGGCTCCTACGAGCAGTACTTC
CASSLRHGSYEQYF
>.|TRBJ2-7|TRBV18|.
TGTGCCAGCTCACCCTTCACAGGGTACAGTTACGAGCAGTACTTC
CASSPFTGYSYEQYF
>TRBD2|TRBJ2-2|TRBV29-1|.
TGCAGCGTTGAAGAAGGTGTAGCGGGGGGAATCACCGGGGAGCTGTTTTTT
CSVEEGVAGGITGELFF
>TRBD1|TRBJ1-5|TRBV7-2|many
TGTGCCAGCAGTTTGACAGGGCTCAATCAGCCCCAGCATTTT
CASSLTGLNQPQHF
>.|TRBJ2-7|TRBV2|few
TGTGCCGGTCAGGGGGGGACATCCTACGAGCAGTACTTC
CAGQGGTSYEQYF
>TRBD1|TRBJ2-5|TRBV29-1|.
TGCAGCGTGGGGGGACAGGAGAAAGAGACCCAGTACTTC
CSVGGQEKETQYF
>TRBD1|TRBJ2-7|TRBV5-1|.
TGCGCCAGCAGCTTGGGGGACAGAACTAACTACAATGAGCAGTACTTC
CASSLGDRTNYNEQYF
>.|TRBJ1-6|TRBV14|many
TGTGCCAGCAGCCAGGGGCGGGAAAATTCACCCCTCCACTTT
CASSQGRENSPLHF
>.|TRBJ2-7|TRBV7-2|.
TGTGCCAGCAGCTCAGCCGACAGGTTTAGCTCCTACGAGCAGTACTTC
CASSSADRFSSYEQYF
>.|TRBJ1-5|TRBV4-2|few
TGTGCCAGCAGCCAAGCGACAGTGATTCAGCCCCAGCATTTT
CASSQATVIQPQHF
>TRBD1|TRBJ1-1|TRBV18|.
TGTGCCAGCTCACCACTAACAGGGGATCTGAACACTGAAGCTTTCTTT
CASSPLTGDLNTEAFF
>.|TRBJ2-5|TRBV4-1|few
TGCGCCAGCAGCCAAGTTCTCGAGACCCAGTACTTC
CASSQVLETQYF
>TRBD2|TRBJ2-5|TRBV30|.
TGTGCCTGGAGTGTTGGTTCACTAGCGGGCAAGGAGACCCAGTACTTC
CAWSVGSLAGKETQYF
>.|TRBJ1-2|TRBV7-2|many
TGTGCCAGCAGCGTGAGGGAGAGTGGCTACACCTTC
CASSVRESGYTF
>TRBD1|TRBJ2-4|TRBV7-2|.
TGTGCCAACAGTGCCGGACAGGGCGCCAAAAACATTCGGTACTTC
CANSAGQGAKNIRYF
>.|TRBJ1-2|TRBV4-2|.
TGTGCCAGCAGCCCGGGGACATATTCCTATGGCTACACCTTC
CASSPGTYSYGYTF
>.|TRBJ2-7|TRBV7-2|.
TGTGCCAGCAGCTTAGGAAGTGAGCACTTCGAGCAGTACTTC
CASSLGSEHFEQYF
>.|TRBJ2-1|TRBV7-9|.
TGTGCCAGCAGCTCAAATTCCCCGGGTGAGCAGTTCTTC
CASSSNSPGEQFF
>.|TRBJ1-2|TRBV4-2|few
TGTGCCAGCAGCCCTCATGGCGTGGCATCCGCTAACTATGGCTACACCTTC
CASSPHGVASANYGYTF
>TRBD1|TRBJ1-1|TRBV6-5|.
TGTGCCAGCAGTTACTCGGGGACAGGGGGGACCGCTGAAGCTTTCTTT
CASSYSGTGGTAEAFF
>TRBD2|TRBJ2-1|TRBV6-4|.
TGTGCCAGCAAAGGTCAGACTAGCGGATACTCCTACAATGAGCAGTTCTTC
CASKGQTSGYSYNEQFF
>.|TRBJ2-1|TRBV7-6|few
TGTGCCAGCAGCCCCCTCCCGGACGGACCGGGGGAGCAGTTCTTC
CASSPLPDGPGEQFF
>.|TRBJ2-3|TRBV13|.
TGTGCCAGCAGCTTTTATCCGGTTGGGGGACGGAATACGCAGTATTTT
CASSFYPVGGRNTQYF
>.|TRBJ2-7|TRBV20-1|few
TGCAGTGCTAGCTTCCCGCTGACAGGCGGCAGCTCCTACGAGCAGTACTTC
CSASFPLTGGSSYEQYF
>TRBD1|TRBJ2-7|TRBV15|.
TGTGCCACCAGCGTTGGGACAGAGACTGGCGAGCAGTACTTC
CATSVGTETGEQYF
>.|TRBJ2-1|TRBV28|few
TGTGCCAGCAGTCTCTCACTCGAGGGGGAGCAGTTCTTC
CASSLSLEGEQFF
>TRBD1|TRBJ2-7|TRBV7-6|few
TGTGCCAGCAGCCCACAGGGGAATTCGCTGGTGGACGAGCAGTACTTC
CASSPQGNSLVDEQYF
>TRBD1|TRBJ1-4|TRBV20-1|.
TGCAGTGCTGTACCACAGGGGGGGCTCGAAAAACTGTTTTTT
CSAVPQGGLEKLFF
>.|TRBJ2-7|TRBV28|.
TGTGCCAGCAGTTTTACCGACAGGACCTACGAGCAGTACTTC
CASSFTDRTYEQYF
>.|TRBJ2-7|TRBV20-1|few
TGCAGTGCTGGCCCGCGATCGAGCTCCTACGAGCAGTACTTC
CSAGPRSSSYEQYF
>.|TRBJ1-2|TRBV7-9|few
TGTGCCAGCAGCTACGACAGTATGAATGGCTACACCTTC
CASSYDSMNGYTF
>.|TRBJ2-1|TRBV4-3|.
TGCGCCAGCAGCCTTCTAGAGGTAGGGCCCCTTGAGAACAATGAGCAGTTCTTC
CASSLLEVGPLENNEQFF
>TRBD1|TRBJ1-2|TRBV14|many
TGTGCCAGCAGCCATACAGGGGAGGGCTATGGCTACACCTTC
CASSHTGEGYGYTF
>TRBD2|TRBJ2-2|TRBV15|.
TGTGCCACCAGCAGAGTTGGGGGGGGAACGAACACCGGGGAGCTGTTTTTT
CATSRVGGGTNTGELFF
>TRBD1|TRBJ2-7|TRBV20-1|few
TGCAGTGCTAGAGTTCAACAGGGGGCCTACGAGCAGTACTTC
CSARVQQGAYEQYF
>TRBD2|TRBJ2-4|TRBV3-1|few
TGTGCCAGCAGCACACACGGGACTAGCGGGCCCCAAGGGATGGGCTTGGACATTCAGTACTTC
CASSTHGTSGPQGMGLDIQYF
>.|TRBJ2-5|TRBV20-1|once
TGCAGTGCTAGAGCTGGGGAATCGTTCCTGGAAACCCAGTACTTC
CSARAGESFLETQYF
>.|TRBJ2-3|TRBV27|.
TGTGCCAGCCGCCCACTCGGGAGTGACACGGATACGCAGTATTTT
CASRPLGSDTDTQYF
>.|TRBJ2-5|TRBV25-1|.
TGTGCCAGCAGTGCCGGAAAAGAGACCCAGTACTTC
CASSAGKETQYF
>TRBD2|TRBJ2-3|TRBV7-2|.
TGTGCCAGCAGCTTAGCGACTAGCGGGGGTAGACATACGCAGTATTTT
CASSLATSGGRHTQYF
>TRBD2|TRBJ2-7|TRBV9|.
TGTGCCAGCAGCCCTCGGACTAGTGTCTCCTACGAGCAGTACTTC
CASSPRTSVSYEQYF
>.|TRBJ2-1|TRBV7-2|few
TGTGCCAGCAGCTTAGGCAGGGAGAGCTACAATGAGCAGTTCTTC
CASSLGRESYNEQFF
>.|TRBJ2-3|TRBV10-3|.
TGTGCCATCAGTGAGCAGGGCAGCACAGATACGCAGTATTTT
CAISEQGSTDTQYF
>.|TRBJ2-2|TRBV11-1|.
TGTGCCAGCAGCCGTCGGTATCGTGTACCCGGGGAGCTGTTTTTT
CASSRRYRVPGELFF
>TRBD1|TRBJ1-1|TRBV5-1|few
TGCGCCAGCAGCTTTATAGGACAGGTAAACACTGAAGCTTTCTTT
CASSFIGQVNTEAFF
>.|TRBJ1-1|TRBV28|.
TGTGCCAGCAGTTTGGCCAGGGAGGCGACTGAAGCTTTCTTT
CASSLAREATEAFF
>.|TRBJ1-1|TRBV20-1|.
TGCAGTGCTGAAGGGTCAGGGACCATGAACACTGAAGCTTTCTTT
CSAEGSGTMNTEAFF
>.|TRBJ1-1|TRBV14|many
TGTGCCAGCAGCCAATCCCTGAACACTGAAGCTTTCTTT
CASSQSLNTEAFF
>.|TRBJ1-1|TRBV6-6|.
TGTGCCAGCAGTTACTCAGTCAGGGGACCTCTTAGGGCTTTCTTT
CASSYSVRGPLRAFF
>.|TRBJ1-2|TRBV6-5|.
TGTGCCAGCAGTTACTCCAGGGTCGGCGGCTACACCTTC
CASSYSRVGGYTF
>TRBD1|TRBJ2-5|TRBV28|.
TGTGCCAGCAGTTTTTCTTCGGTGCTCTGGGACAGGGATGTCCAAGAGACCCAGTACTTC
CASSFSSVLWDRDVQETQYF